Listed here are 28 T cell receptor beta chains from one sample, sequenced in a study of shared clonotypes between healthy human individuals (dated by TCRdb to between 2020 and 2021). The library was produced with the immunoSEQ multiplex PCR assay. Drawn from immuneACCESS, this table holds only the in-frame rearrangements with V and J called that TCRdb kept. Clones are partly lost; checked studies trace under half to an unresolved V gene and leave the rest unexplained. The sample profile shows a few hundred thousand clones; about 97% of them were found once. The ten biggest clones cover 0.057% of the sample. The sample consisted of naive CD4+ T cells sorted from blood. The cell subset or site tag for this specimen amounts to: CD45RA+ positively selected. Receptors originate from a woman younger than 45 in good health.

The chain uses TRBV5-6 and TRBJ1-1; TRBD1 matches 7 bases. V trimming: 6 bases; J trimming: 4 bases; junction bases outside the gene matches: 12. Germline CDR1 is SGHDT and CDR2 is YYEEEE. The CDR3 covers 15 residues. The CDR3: CASTWKNRGSTEAFF. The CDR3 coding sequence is TGTGCCAGCACTTGGAAGAACAGGGGCAGCACTGAAGCTTTCTTT. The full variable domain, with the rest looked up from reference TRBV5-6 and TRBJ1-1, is DAGVTQSPTHLIKTRGQQVTLRCSPKSGHDTVSWYQQALGQGPQFIFQYYEEEERQRGNFPDRFSGHQFPNYSSELNVNALLLGDSALYLCASTWKNRGSTEAFFGQGTRLTVV.

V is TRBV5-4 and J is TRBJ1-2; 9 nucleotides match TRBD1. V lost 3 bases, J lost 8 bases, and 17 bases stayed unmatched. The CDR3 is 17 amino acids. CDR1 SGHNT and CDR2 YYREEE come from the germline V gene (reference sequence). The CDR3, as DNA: TGTGCCAGCAGCTCCGGAGGGGTACAGGGGGCGCGGCGGGGCTACACCTTC. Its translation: CASSSGGVQGARRGYTF.

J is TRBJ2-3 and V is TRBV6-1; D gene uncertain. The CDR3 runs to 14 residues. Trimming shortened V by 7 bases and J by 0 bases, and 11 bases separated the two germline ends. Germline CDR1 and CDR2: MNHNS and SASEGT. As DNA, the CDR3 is TGTGCCAGCAACCTAGGACCTAGCACAGATACGCAGTATTTT. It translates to CASNLGPSTDTQYF.

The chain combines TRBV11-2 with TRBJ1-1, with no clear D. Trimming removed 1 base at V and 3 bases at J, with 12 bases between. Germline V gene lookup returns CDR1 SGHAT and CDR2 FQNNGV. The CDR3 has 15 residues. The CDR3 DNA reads TGTGCCAGCAGCTTAGCGTTGGGTCTCGACACTGAAGCTTTCTTT. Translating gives CASSLALGLDTEAFF. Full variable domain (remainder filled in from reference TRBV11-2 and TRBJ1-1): EAGVAQSPRYKIIEKRQSVAFWCNPISGHATLYWYQQILGQGPKLLIQFQNNGVVDDSQLPKDRFSAERLKGVDSTLKIQPAKLEDSAVYLCASSLALGLDTEAFFGQGTRLTVV.

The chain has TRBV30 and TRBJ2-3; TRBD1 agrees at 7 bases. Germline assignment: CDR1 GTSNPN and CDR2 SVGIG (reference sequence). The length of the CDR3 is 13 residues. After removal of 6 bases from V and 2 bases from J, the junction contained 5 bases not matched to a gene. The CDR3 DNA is TGTGCCTGTGACAGGGCTGACACAGATACGCAGTATTTT. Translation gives CACDRADTDTQYF.

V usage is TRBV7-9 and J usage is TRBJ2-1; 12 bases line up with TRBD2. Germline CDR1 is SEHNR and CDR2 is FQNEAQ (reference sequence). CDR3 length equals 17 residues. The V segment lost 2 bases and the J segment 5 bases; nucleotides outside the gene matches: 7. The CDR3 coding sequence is TGTGCCAGCAGCTTACCCCCCCGGACTAGCGGGAACAATGAGCAGTTCTTC. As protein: CASSLPPRTSGNNEQFF.

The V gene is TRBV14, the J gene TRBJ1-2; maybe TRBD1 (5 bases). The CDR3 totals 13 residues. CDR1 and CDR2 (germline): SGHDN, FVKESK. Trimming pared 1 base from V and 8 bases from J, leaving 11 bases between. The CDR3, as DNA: TGTGCCAGCAGCCAAGTAGGGGTTGAGGGCTACACCTTC. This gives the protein CASSQVGVEGYTF. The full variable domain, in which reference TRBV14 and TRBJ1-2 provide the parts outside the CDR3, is EAGVTQFPSHSVIEKGQTVTLRCDPISGHDNLYWYRRVMGKEIKFLLHFVKESKQDESGMPNNRFLAERTGGTYSTLKVQPAELEDSGVYFCASSQVGVEGYTFGSGTRLTVV.

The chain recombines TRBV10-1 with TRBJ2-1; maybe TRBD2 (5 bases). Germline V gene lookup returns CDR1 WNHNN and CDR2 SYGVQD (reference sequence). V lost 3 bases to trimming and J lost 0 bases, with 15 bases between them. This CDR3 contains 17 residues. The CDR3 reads CASSDWAGLSSYNEQFF. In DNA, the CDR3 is TGCGCCAGCAGTGATTGGGCGGGTCTAAGCTCCTACAATGAGCAGTTCTTC.

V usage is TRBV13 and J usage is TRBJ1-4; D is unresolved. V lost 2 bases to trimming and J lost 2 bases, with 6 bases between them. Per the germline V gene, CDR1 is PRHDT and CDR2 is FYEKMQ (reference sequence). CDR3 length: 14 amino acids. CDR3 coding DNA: TGTGCCAGCAGCTTAAGAGGGACTAATGAAAAACTGTTTTTT. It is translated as CASSLRGTNEKLFF.

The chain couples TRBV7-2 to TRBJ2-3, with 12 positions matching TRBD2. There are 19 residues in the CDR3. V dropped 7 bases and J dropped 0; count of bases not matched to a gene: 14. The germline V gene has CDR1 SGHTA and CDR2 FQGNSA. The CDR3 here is CASTPRVGLAGPSTDTQYF. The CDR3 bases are TGTGCCAGCACTCCCCGAGTAGGACTAGCGGGACCGAGCACAGATACGCAGTATTTT.

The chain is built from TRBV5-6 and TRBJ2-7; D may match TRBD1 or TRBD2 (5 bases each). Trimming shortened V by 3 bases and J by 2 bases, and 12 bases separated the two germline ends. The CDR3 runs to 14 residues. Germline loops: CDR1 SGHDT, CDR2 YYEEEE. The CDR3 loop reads CASSSLSGPYEQYF. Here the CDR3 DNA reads TGTGCCAGCAGCTCCCTCTCGGGACCCTACGAGCAGTACTTC.

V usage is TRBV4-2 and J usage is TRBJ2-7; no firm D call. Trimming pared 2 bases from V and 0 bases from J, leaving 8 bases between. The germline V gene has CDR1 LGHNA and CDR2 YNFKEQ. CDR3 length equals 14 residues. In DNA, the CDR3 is TGTGCCAGCAGCCAACTGGCCACCTCCTACGAGCAGTACTTC. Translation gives CASSQLATSYEQYF.

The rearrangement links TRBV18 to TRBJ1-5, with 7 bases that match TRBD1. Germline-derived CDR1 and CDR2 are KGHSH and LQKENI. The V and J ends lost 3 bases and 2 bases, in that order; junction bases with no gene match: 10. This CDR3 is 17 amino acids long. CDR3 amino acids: CASSPLGTVAGNQPQHF. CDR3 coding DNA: TGTGCCAGCTCACCGCTTGGGACAGTAGCGGGCAATCAGCCCCAGCATTTT.

CDR3 region: CASSLSGTTKETQYF. The CDR3 nucleotides are TGTGCCAGCAGCTTGTCCGGGACGACCAAAGAGACCCAGTACTTC. The chain uses TRBV11-3 and TRBJ2-5; D possibly matches TRBD1 or TRBD2 (5 bases each). V lost 3 bases to trimming and J lost 3 bases, with 14 bases between them. The CDR3 covers 15 residues. CDR1 SGHNT and CDR2 YENEEA come from the germline V gene. The variable domain in full, with the rest retrieved from reference TRBV11-3 and TRBJ2-5, is EAGVVQSPRYKIIEKKQPVAFWCNPISGHNTLYWYLQNLGQGPELLIRYENEEAVDDSQLPKDRFSAERLKGVDSTLKIQPAELGDSAVYLCASSLSGTTKETQYFGPGTRLLVL.

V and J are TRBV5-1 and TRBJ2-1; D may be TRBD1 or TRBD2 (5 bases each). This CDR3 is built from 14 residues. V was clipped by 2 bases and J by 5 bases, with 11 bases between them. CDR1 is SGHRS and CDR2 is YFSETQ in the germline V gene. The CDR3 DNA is TGCGCCAGCAGCTTCGGGACGCCGGACAATGAGCAGTTCTTC. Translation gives CASSFGTPDNEQFF.

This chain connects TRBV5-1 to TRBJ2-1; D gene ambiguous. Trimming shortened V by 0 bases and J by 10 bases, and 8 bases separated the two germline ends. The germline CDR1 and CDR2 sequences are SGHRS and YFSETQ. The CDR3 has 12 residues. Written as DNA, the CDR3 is TGCGCCAGCAGCTTGGCTAAGGACGAGCAGTTCTTC. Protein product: CASSLAKDEQFF.

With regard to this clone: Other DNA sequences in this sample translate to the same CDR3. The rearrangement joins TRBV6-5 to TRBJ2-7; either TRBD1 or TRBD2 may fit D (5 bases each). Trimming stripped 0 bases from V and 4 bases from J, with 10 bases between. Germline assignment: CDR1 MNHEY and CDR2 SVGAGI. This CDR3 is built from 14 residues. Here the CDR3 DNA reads TGTGCCAGCAGTTACTCGAGGGGTAGTTACGAGCAGTACTTC. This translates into CASSYSRGSYEQYF.

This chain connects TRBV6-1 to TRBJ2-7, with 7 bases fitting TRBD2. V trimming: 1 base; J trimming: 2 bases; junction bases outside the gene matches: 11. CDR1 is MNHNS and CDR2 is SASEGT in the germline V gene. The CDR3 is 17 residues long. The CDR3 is CASSEGTRATYAYEQYF. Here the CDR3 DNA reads TGTGCCAGCAGTGAAGGGACTAGAGCTACCTACGCCTACGAGCAGTACTTC.

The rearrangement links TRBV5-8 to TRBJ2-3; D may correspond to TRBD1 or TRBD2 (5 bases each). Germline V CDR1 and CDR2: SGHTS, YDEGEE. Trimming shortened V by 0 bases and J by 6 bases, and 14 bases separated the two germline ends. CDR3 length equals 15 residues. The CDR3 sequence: CASSLVGTIIDTQYF. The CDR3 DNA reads TGTGCCAGCAGCTTGGTTGGGACCATCATTGATACGCAGTATTTT.

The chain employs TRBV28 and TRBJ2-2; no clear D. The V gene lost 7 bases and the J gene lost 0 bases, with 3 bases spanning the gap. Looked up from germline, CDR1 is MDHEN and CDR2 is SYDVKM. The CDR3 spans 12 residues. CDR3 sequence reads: CASTTNTGELFF. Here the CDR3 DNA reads TGTGCCAGCACAACGAACACCGGGGAGCTGTTTTTT.

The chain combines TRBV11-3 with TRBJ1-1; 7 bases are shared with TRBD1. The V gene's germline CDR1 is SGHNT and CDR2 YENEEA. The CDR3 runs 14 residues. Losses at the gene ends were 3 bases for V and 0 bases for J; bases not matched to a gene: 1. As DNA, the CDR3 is TGTGCCAGCAGCTTGGGACAGATGAACACTGAAGCTTTCTTT. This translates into CASSLGQMNTEAFF.

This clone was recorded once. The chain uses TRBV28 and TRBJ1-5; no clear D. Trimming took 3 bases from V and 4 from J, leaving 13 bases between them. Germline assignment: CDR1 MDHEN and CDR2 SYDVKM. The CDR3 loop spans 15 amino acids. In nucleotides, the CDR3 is TGTGCCAGCAGTTTCGCGGAGGTGGGTAATCAGCCCCAGCATTTT. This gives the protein CASSFAEVGNQPQHF.

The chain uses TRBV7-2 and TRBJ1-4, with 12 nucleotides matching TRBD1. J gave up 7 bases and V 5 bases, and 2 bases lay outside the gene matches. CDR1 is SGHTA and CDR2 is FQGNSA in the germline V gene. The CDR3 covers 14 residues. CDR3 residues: CASSRDRGLEKLFF. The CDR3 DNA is TGTGCCAGCAGCCGGGACAGGGGGCTTGAAAAACTGTTTTTT. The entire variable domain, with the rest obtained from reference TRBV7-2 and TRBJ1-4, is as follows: GAGVSQSPSNKVTEKGKDVELRCDPISGHTALYWYRQSLGQGLEFLIYFQGNSAPDKSGLPSDRFSAERTGGSVSTLTIQRTQQEDSAVYLCASSRDRGLEKLFFGSGTQLSVL.

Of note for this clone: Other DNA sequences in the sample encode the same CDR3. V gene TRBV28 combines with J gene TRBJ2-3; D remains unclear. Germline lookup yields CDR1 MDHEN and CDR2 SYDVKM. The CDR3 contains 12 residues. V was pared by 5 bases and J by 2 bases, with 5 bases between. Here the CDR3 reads CASSLVTDTQYF. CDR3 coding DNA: TGTGCCAGCAGTCTAGTCACAGATACGCAGTATTTT.

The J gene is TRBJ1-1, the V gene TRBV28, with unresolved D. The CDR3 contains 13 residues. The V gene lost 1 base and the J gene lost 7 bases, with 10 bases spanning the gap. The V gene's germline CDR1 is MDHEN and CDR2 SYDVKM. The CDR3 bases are TGTGCCAGCAGTTTATCGGCTGGGTTTGAAGCTTTCTTT. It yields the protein CASSLSAGFEAFF.

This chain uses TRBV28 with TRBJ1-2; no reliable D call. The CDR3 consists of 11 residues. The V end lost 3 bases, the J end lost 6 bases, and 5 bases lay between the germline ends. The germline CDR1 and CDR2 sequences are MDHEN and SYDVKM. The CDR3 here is CASSFGDGYTF. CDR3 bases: TGTGCCAGCAGTTTCGGGGATGGCTACACCTTC.

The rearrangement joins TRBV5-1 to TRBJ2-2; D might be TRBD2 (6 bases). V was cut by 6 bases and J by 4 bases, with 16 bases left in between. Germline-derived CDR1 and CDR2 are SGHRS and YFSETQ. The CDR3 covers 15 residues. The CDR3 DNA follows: TGCGCCAGCAAATCCCCCCAGGGAGGCACCGGGGAGCTGTTTTTT. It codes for CASKSPQGGTGELFF.

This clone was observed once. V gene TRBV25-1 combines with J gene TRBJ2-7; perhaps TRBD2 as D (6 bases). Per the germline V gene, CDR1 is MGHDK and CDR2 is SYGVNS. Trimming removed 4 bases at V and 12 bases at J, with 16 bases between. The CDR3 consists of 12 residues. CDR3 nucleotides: TGTGCCAGCAGTGGACTTGGCGGGAAGGTGTACTTC. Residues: CASSGLGGKVYF.